This T cell receptor (beta chain) was documented in a study of blood T cell repertoires in COVID-19. Whole-study context: Italy, Spain and the United States were the sources of the convalescent and acute COVID-19 samples.

Original analysis: For nucleated cells, counts were estimated from reference gene primer amplification. Clones were read by immunoSEQ multiplex PCR, and TCRdb kept only the in-frame ones, dropping some. V, J and clone size derive from that table, while D and trimming were established from the DNA sequence. The data contain under 75,000 clones, around 86% of them singletons. Germline assignment: CDR1 LNHDA and CDR2 SQIVND (reference sequence). The V end lost 6 bases, the J end lost 1 base, and 19 bases lay between the germline ends. The CDR3 covers 17 residues. This chain links TRBV19 with TRBJ1-5, with D perhaps matching TRBD1 (5 bases). The receptor's source is a woman aged 18-35 years with acute or convalescent COVID-19. Source material: peripheral blood. CDR3 loop: CASRLGTRSPSNQPQHF. CDR3 nucleotides: TGTGCCAGTAGGTTAGGGACTAGAAGCCCCAGCAATCAGCCCCAGCATTTT.